This passage covers 10 T cell receptor beta chains from one sample sequenced in a study of CD8 T cells in Susac syndrome. RNA, at roughly 0.45 to 1 ug, was reverse transcribed with random hexamers. Each CDR3 protein gets one entry after TCRdb re-called the immunoSEQ multiplex PCR reads with MiXCR. The sample holds roughly 190,000 distinct CDR3 sequences, under 97% seen once. The sequenced sample consisted of CD4+ T cells from PBMCs. These receptors came from a human donor with Susac syndrome.

This sequence joins TRBV6-5 and TRBJ1-4; possible D gene TRBD1, 6 bases. Germline V gene data show CDR1 as MNHEY and CDR2 as SVGAGI. V lost 2 bases and J 8 bases, leaving 9 bases between the germline ends. The CDR3 is 13 residues long. In DNA form, the CDR3 reads TGTGCCAGCAGTTACCCGGACAGCGAAAAACTGTTTTTT. It translates to CASSYPDSEKLFF.

The chain joins TRBV6-1 to TRBJ2-7; tentative D call: TRBD1 (6 bases). This CDR3 is built from 14 residues. Looked up from germline, CDR1 is MNHNS and CDR2 is SASEGT. The V end lost 5 bases, the J end lost 3 bases, and 14 bases lay between the germline ends. In DNA, the CDR3 is TGTGCCAGCAGTCATCTCACAGGGTACTACGAGCAGTACTTC. Protein: CASSHLTGYYEQYF.

The rearrangement uses TRBV5-5 and TRBJ1-6; 7 bases fit TRBD1. This CDR3 region has 16 residues. V shed 3 bases and J 6 bases; nucleotides not matched to a gene: 9. Germline CDR1 SGHKS, CDR2 YYEKEE (reference sequence). CDR3 DNA sequence: TGTGCCAGCAGCTCTGGGGGGGGACAGCTTAATTCACCCCTCCACTTT. This codes for CASSSGGGQLNSPLHF.

The gene calls are TRBV6-5 and TRBJ2-3; D might be TRBD1 (6 bases). The CDR3 sequence is 13 residues long. V was trimmed by 5 bases and J by 3 bases, leaving 9 bases between them. Germline V gene data show CDR1 as MNHEY and CDR2 as SVGAGI. In DNA, the CDR3 is TGTGCCAGCAGTGGGACAAGGACAGATACGCAGTATTTT. Its protein product is CASSGTRTDTQYF.

V usage is TRBV4-1 and J usage is TRBJ2-7; TRBD1 matches 7 bases. This CDR3 contains 16 residues. Germline CDR1 MGHRA, CDR2 YSYEKL. J was trimmed by 1 base and V by 3 bases; bases with no gene match: 9. The CDR3 is CASSQPGQAKSYEQYF. CDR3 in DNA: TGCGCCAGCAGCCAGCCCGGACAGGCCAAATCCTACGAGCAGTACTTC.

This clonotype was detected once. The chain has TRBV24-1 and TRBJ2-7; tentatively, D is TRBD1 (6 bases). Germline V gives CDR1 KGHDR, CDR2 SFDVKD. V lost 4 bases to trimming and J lost 7 bases, with 16 bases between them. This CDR3 is 14 amino acids long. CDR3 loop: CATSDAQGRGEQYF. The DNA of the CDR3 is TGTGCCACCAGTGACGCTCAGGGGCGAGGAGAGCAGTACTTC.

DNA for the CDR3: TGCAGCGTAGGCTCCAACTCGATCGAGCAGTACTTC. This sequence encodes CSVGSNSIEQYF. The chain carries TRBV29-1 and TRBJ2-7; unclear D gene. Germline values: CDR1 SQVTM, CDR2 ANQGSEA. The CDR3 totals 12 residues. V dropped 6 bases and J dropped 6 bases, with 15 bases sitting between them.

V is TRBV3-1 and J is TRBJ2-5; the D is unclear. Trimming took 3 bases from V and 4 from J, leaving 9 bases between them. This CDR3 is 13 amino acids long. Germline V lookup: CDR1 LGHDT, CDR2 YNNKEL (reference sequence). CDR3 region: CASSHGARETQYF. The DNA for the CDR3 is TGTGCCAGCAGCCACGGTGCTAGAGAGACCCAGTACTTC.

V gene TRBV7-9 combines with J gene TRBJ1-4; D is perhaps TRBD1 (6 bases). CDR1 and CDR2 (germline): SEHNR, FQNEAQ (reference sequence). The CDR3 runs to 14 residues. V dropped 4 bases and J dropped 8 bases, with 14 bases sitting between them. The CDR3 region is CASSSGERAEKLFF. CDR3 DNA sequence: TGTGCCAGCAGCTCAGGGGAAAGGGCGGAAAAACTGTTTTTT.

CDR3 amino acids: CASSLAGTGNSPLHF. The CDR3 DNA follows: TGTGCCAGCAGCTTAGCTGGGACCGGGAATTCACCCCTCCACTTT. The V call is TRBV13, the J call TRBJ1-6, with D possibly being TRBD1 (5 bases). The V gene lost 1 base and the J gene lost 7 bases, with 11 bases spanning the gap. The CDR3 consists of 15 residues. The V gene's germline CDR1 is PRHDT and CDR2 FYEKMQ (reference sequence).